Listed below are T cell receptor beta chains from one sample, sequenced in a study of T-cell memory formation after mild COVID-19. TCRdb independently ran MiXCR on the 5' RACE reads; one entry per CDR3 protein. Of some 350,000 distinct CDR3 sequences listed, around 13% are singletons. Material for sequencing was PBMCs or a T cell subset sorted from them (not recorded which). These receptors were collected from a young man who had mild COVID-19 (a few samples of this study predate the infection). Cell type and time point are not known. The CDR3 runs from the conserved cysteine through the conserved F or W. A D gene is named only where the DNA matches it firmly. The size field is filled for only some rows; it gives once, few, many or a size class.

size | J | D | V | CDR3 | DNA
- | TRBJ1-6 | TRBD1 | TRBV29-1 | CSVGDRDSPLHF | TGCAGCGTTGGCGACAGGGATTCGCCCCTCCACTTT
- | TRBJ2-3 | TRBD1 | TRBV7-9 | CASSPPGQLTDTQYF | TGTGCCAGCAGTCCTCCGGGACAGCTCACAGATACGCAGTATTTT
many | TRBJ2-3 | - | TRBV5-1 | CASSLPGSDYPDTQYF | TGCGCCAGCAGCTTGCCCGGGTCGGACTACCCAGATACGCAGTATTTT
few | TRBJ1-1 | - | TRBV15 | CATSRLEWSSTEAFF | TGTGCCACCAGCAGACTCGAGTGGTCAAGCACTGAAGCTTTCTTT
few | TRBJ2-1 | - | TRBV15 | CATSRGYNEQFF | TGTGCCACCAGCAGGGGGTACAATGAGCAGTTCTTC
few | TRBJ2-5 | TRBD2 | TRBV4-1 | CASSPGLAGAPWAQYF | TGCGCCAGCAGCCCGGGACTAGCGGGGGCCCCGTGGGCCCAGTACTTC
- | TRBJ2-3 | TRBD2 | TRBV11-2 | CASSVGTSSPTDTQYF | TGTGCCAGCAGCGTAGGGACTAGTAGTCCCACAGATACGCAGTATTTT
- | TRBJ2-3 | TRBD1 | TRBV28 | CASSPNRGGPDTQYF | TGTGCCAGCAGTCCTAACAGGGGCGGGCCAGATACGCAGTATTTT
- | TRBJ2-1 | - | TRBV20-1 | CSARGLVDNEQFF | TGCAGTGCTAGAGGACTAGTTGACAATGAGCAGTTCTTC
- | TRBJ1-1 | TRBD1 | TRBV7-9 | CASSPGGQDHTEAFF | TGTGCCAGCAGCCCAGGGGGACAGGACCACACTGAAGCTTTCTTT
many | TRBJ1-1 | - | TRBV5-1 | CASSLRRMNTEAFF | TGCGCCAGCAGCTTGAGGCGTATGAACACTGAAGCTTTCTTT
- | TRBJ2-1 | TRBD1 | TRBV5-5 | CASSLGDRGYTEQFF | TGTGCCAGCAGCTTGGGGGACAGAGGGTATACTGAGCAGTTCTTC
- | TRBJ1-1 | - | TRBV12-3/TRBV12-4 | CASSKLPWAEAFF | TGTGCCAGCAGCAAATTGCCGTGGGCTGAAGCTTTCTTT
few | TRBJ1-1 | - | TRBV27 | CATSKGPGGNTEAFF | TGTGCCACCTCAAAAGGACCTGGTGGGAACACTGAAGCTTTCTTT
few | TRBJ1-4 | - | TRBV7-2 | CASSLAPTNEKLFF | TGTGCCAGCAGCTTAGCACCAACTAATGAAAAACTGTTTTTT
- | TRBJ1-1 | - | TRBV15 | CATSSRGIGLGAFF | TGTGCCACCAGCAGTAGGGGAATCGGTTTGGGAGCTTTCTTT
- | TRBJ1-4 | - | TRBV7-2 | CASSVGQGAKLFF | TGTGCCAGCAGCGTGGGACAAGGGGCCAAACTGTTTTTT
many | TRBJ1-5 | - | TRBV7-2 | CASSSLTAGRQPQHF | TGTGCCAGCAGCTCGCTGACAGCGGGTCGGCAGCCCCAGCATTTT
- | TRBJ1-5 | - | TRBV15 | CATSRERGRVGNQPQHF | TGTGCCACCAGCAGAGAACGTGGCAGGGTAGGCAATCAGCCCCAGCATTTT
- | TRBJ1-1 | - | TRBV6-6 | CASRDHPEAFF | TGTGCCAGCAGAGATCATCCCGAAGCTTTCTTT